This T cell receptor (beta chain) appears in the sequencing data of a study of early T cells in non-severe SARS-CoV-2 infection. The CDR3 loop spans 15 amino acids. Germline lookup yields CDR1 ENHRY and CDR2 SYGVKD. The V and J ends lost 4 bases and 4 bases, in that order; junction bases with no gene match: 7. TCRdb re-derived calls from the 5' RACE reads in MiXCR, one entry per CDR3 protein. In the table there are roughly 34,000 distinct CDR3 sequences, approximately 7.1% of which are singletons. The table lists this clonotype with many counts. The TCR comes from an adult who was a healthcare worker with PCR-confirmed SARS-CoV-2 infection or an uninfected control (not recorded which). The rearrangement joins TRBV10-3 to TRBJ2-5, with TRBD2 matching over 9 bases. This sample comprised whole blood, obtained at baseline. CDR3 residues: CAISAGAGGGETQYF. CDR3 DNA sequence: TGTGCCATCAGTGCTGGAGCGGGAGGAGGAGAGACCCAGTACTTC.